This TCR beta chain was recovered during a study of blood T cells in healthy people across ages. The CDR3 has 16 amino acids. Germline CDR1 is SGHVS and CDR2 is FQNEAQ. Germline trimming cut 4 bases from V and 2 bases from J; bases unmatched to any gene: 5. A second about 7 to 12 cycle PCR used barcoded and J-beta primers. TCRdb re-analysed the 5' RACE reads in MiXCR, keeping a single row per CDR3 protein. The repertoire holds about 1.4 million distinct CDR3 sequences, with approximately 59% as singletons. Sequencing was carried out using blood. This sequence was found in a man aged 18 to 29 in good health. This chain uses TRBV7-8 with TRBJ2-5; TRBD2 matches at 12 bases. The CDR3 bases are TGTGCCAGCAGCTCTTGGACTAGCGGGGCTCAAGAGACCCAGTACTTC. Translating gives CASSSWTSGAQETQYF.